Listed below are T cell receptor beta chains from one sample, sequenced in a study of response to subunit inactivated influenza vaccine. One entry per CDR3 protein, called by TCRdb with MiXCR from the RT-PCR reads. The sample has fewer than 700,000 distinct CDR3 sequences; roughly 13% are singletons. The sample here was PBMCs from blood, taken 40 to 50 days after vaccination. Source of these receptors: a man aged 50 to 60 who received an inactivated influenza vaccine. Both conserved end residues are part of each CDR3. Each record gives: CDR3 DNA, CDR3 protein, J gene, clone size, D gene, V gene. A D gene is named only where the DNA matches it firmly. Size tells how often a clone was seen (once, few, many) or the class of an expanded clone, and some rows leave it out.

cdr3_nt: TGTGCCAGCACTTTCGGGTCTTGGGAGACCCAGTACTTC
cdr3_aa: CASTFGSWETQYF
j_call: TRBJ2-5
clone_size: .
d_call: .
v_call: TRBV2

cdr3_nt: TGTGCCAGCAGATCAATCGACGCGGGGACTAGCTACGAGCAGTACTTC
cdr3_aa: CASRSIDAGTSYEQYF
j_call: TRBJ2-7
clone_size: .
d_call: TRBD2
v_call: TRBV28

cdr3_nt: TGTGCCAGCAGCGAACTAGCGGGGGCCTCAGATACGCAGTATTTT
cdr3_aa: CASSELAGASDTQYF
j_call: TRBJ2-3
clone_size: few
d_call: TRBD2
v_call: TRBV11-2

cdr3_nt: TGTGCCAGCAGCTACCTCCCGGGACAGGGCCACAATGAGCAGTTCTTC
cdr3_aa: CASSYLPGQGHNEQFF
j_call: TRBJ2-1
clone_size: few
d_call: TRBD1
v_call: TRBV7-9

cdr3_nt: TGCGCCAGCAGCTTAGGGGGACAGTACGAGCAGTACTTC
cdr3_aa: CASSLGGQYEQYF
j_call: TRBJ2-7
clone_size: many
d_call: TRBD1
v_call: TRBV5-1

cdr3_nt: TGCAGTGCTAGAGCCGGTGGGCGGAGCTCCTACAATGAGCAGTTCTTC
cdr3_aa: CSARAGGRSSYNEQFF
j_call: TRBJ2-1
clone_size: few
d_call: .
v_call: TRBV20-1

cdr3_nt: TGTGCCACCAGCATGAGGACTAGCGGGAAGGTGAAGTATTTT
cdr3_aa: CATSMRTSGKVKYF
j_call: TRBJ2-3
clone_size: once
d_call: TRBD2
v_call: TRBV15

cdr3_nt: TGTGCCAGCAGCTTGGTAGGGGCCGGGGAGCTGTTTTTT
cdr3_aa: CASSLVGAGELFF
j_call: TRBJ2-2
clone_size: many
d_call: .
v_call: TRBV5-4

cdr3_nt: TGTGCCAGCAACCCGGCAGTCCAAGAGACCCAGTACTTC
cdr3_aa: CASNPAVQETQYF
j_call: TRBJ2-5
clone_size: many
d_call: .
v_call: TRBV28

cdr3_nt: TGCGCCAGCAGCGGGACCGGGACAGGGTCCTACGAGCAGTACTTC
cdr3_aa: CASSGTGTGSYEQYF
j_call: TRBJ2-7
clone_size: .
d_call: TRBD1
v_call: TRBV5-1

cdr3_nt: TGTGCCAGCAGCCAATTAAAAGACAGGGCTAAAAAGACCCAGTACTTC
cdr3_aa: CASSQLKDRAKKTQYF
j_call: TRBJ2-5
clone_size: few
d_call: TRBD1
v_call: TRBV4-2

cdr3_nt: TGCAGTGCCAGTAGGCAGGCCCCAGATACGCAGTATTTT
cdr3_aa: CSASRQAPDTQYF
j_call: TRBJ2-3
clone_size: .
d_call: .
v_call: TRBV20-1

cdr3_nt: TGTGCCACCAGCGTACCCGGGACAGGCCGCAATGAGCAGTTCTTC
cdr3_aa: CATSVPGTGRNEQFF
j_call: TRBJ2-1
clone_size: few
d_call: TRBD1
v_call: TRBV24-1

cdr3_nt: TGTGCCAGCAGCCAATCGGGGGGGCCAAGTATCGGGGAGCTGTTTTTT
cdr3_aa: CASSQSGGPSIGELFF
j_call: TRBJ2-2
clone_size: .
d_call: TRBD2
v_call: TRBV4-2

cdr3_nt: TGCAGTGCTACAGTTTTGGACAGGCTCTACGAGCAGTACTTC
cdr3_aa: CSATVLDRLYEQYF
j_call: TRBJ2-7
clone_size: .
d_call: TRBD1
v_call: TRBV20-1

cdr3_nt: TGTGCCATCAGTCGGGGAGAAAAACTGTTTTTT
cdr3_aa: CAISRGEKLFF
j_call: TRBJ1-4
clone_size: few
d_call: .
v_call: TRBV10-3

cdr3_nt: TGCAGTGCCCACAATCTATACAATGAGCAGTTCTTC
cdr3_aa: CSAHNLYNEQFF
j_call: TRBJ2-1
clone_size: few
d_call: .
v_call: TRBV20-1

cdr3_nt: TGTGCCAGCAGTTGGGGTCGGGGGCGCCCTTCCTACAATGAGCAGTTCTTC
cdr3_aa: CASSWGRGRPSYNEQFF
j_call: TRBJ2-1
clone_size: .
d_call: .
v_call: TRBV28

cdr3_nt: TGTGCCAGCAGTTTGGACGCAATACAGGGACTGAAGCAGTTCTTC
cdr3_aa: CASSLDAIQGLKQFF
j_call: TRBJ2-1
clone_size: many
d_call: .
v_call: TRBV12-3/TRBV12-4

cdr3_nt: TGTGCCACCAGTGATATGGATACAGGTCACGAGCAGTACTTC
cdr3_aa: CATSDMDTGHEQYF
j_call: TRBJ2-7
clone_size: few
d_call: .
v_call: TRBV24-1

cdr3_nt: TGCAGTGCTAGAGATTGGCCAAGTACAGATACGCAGTATTTT
cdr3_aa: CSARDWPSTDTQYF
j_call: TRBJ2-3
clone_size: .
d_call: .
v_call: TRBV20-1

cdr3_nt: TGTGCCAGCACCCCTTCGTTGTATGGCTACACCTTC
cdr3_aa: CASTPSLYGYTF
j_call: TRBJ1-2
clone_size: few
d_call: .
v_call: TRBV12-3/TRBV12-4